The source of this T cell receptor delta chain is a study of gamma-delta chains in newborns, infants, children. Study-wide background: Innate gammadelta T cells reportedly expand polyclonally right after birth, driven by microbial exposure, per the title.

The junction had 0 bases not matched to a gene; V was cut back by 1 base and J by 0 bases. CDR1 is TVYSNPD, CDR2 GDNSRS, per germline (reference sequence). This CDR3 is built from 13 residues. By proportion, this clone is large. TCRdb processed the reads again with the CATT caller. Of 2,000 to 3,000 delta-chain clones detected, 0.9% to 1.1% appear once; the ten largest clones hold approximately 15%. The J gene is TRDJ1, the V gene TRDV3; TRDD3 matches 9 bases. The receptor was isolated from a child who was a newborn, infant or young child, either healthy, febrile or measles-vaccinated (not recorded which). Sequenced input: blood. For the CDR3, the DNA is TGTGCCTTTACTGGGGGATACACCGATAAACTCATCTTT. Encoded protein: CAFTGGYTDKLIF.